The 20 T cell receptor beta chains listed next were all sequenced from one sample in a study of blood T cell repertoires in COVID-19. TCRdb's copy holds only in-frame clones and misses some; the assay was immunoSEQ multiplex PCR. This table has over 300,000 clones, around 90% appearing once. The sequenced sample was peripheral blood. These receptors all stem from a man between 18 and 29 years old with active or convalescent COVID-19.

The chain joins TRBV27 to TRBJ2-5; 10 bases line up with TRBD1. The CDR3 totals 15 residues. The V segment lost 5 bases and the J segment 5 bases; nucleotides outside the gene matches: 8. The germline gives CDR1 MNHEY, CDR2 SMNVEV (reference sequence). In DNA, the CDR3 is TGTGCCAGCAGTCCAACTCCGGGACAGGGGGAGACCCAGTACTTC. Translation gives CASSPTPGQGETQYF.

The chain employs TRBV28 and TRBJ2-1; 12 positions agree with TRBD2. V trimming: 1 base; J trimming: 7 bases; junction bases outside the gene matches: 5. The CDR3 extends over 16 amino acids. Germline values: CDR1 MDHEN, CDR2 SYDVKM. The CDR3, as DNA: TGTGCCAGCAGTTTATTTGTTCTAGCGGGAGGGAATGAGCAGTTCTTC. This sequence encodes CASSLFVLAGGNEQFF.

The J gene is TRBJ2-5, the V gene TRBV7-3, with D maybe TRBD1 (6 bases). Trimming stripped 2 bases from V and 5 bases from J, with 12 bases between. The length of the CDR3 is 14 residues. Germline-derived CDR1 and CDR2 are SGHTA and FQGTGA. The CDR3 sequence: CASSLQGKSETQYF. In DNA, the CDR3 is TGTGCCAGCAGCTTACAGGGGAAATCGGAGACCCAGTACTTC.

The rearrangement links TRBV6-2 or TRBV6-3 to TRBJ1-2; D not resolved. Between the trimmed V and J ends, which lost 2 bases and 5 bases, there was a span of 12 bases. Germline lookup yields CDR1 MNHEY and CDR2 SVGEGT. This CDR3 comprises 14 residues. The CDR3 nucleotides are TGTGCCAGCAGTTACGCGGGCCCGAGATATGGCTACACCTTC. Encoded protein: CASSYAGPRYGYTF.

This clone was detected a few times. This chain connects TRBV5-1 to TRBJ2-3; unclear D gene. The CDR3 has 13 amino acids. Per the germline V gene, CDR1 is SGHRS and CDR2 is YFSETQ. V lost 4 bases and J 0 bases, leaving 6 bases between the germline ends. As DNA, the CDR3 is TGCGCCAGCAGCGTACTGAGCACAGATACGCAGTATTTT. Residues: CASSVLSTDTQYF.

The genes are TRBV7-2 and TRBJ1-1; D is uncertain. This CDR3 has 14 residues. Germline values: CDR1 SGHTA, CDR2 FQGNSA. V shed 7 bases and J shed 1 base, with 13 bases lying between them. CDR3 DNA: TGTGCCAGCACCCTCCAGAGAGGGAACACTGAAGCTTTCTTT. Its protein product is CASTLQRGNTEAFF.

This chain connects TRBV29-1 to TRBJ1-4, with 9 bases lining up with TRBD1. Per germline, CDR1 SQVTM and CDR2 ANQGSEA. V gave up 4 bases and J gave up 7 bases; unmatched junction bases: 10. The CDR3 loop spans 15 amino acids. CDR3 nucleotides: TGCAGCGTTGGGGTCCAGGGACAGGGAGGTGAAAAACTGTTTTTT. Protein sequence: CSVGVQGQGGEKLFF.

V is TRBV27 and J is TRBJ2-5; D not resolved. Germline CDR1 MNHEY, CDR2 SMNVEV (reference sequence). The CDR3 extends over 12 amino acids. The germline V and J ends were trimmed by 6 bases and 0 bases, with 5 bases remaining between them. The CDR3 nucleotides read TGTGCCAGCAGACTATACCAAGAGACCCAGTACTTC. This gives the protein CASRLYQETQYF.

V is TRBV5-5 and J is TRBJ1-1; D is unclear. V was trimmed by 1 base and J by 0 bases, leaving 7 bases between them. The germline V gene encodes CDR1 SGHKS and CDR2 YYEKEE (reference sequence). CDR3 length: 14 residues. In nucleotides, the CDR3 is TGTGCCAGCAGCTTGTGGGCTATGAACACTGAAGCTTTCTTT. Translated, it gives CASSLWAMNTEAFF. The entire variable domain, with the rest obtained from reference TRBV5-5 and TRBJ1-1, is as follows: DAGVTQSPTHLIKTRGQQVTLRCSPISGHKSVSWYQQVLGQGPQFIFQYYEKEERGRGNFPDRFSARQFPNYSSELNVNALLLGDSALYLCASSLWAMNTEAFFGQGTRLTVV.

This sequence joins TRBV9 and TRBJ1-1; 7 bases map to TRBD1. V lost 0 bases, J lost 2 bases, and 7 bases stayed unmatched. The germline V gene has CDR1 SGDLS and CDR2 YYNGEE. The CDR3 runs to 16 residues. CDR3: CASSVGGDRRNTEAFF. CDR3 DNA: TGTGCCAGCAGCGTAGGAGGGGACAGAAGAAACACTGAAGCTTTCTTT.

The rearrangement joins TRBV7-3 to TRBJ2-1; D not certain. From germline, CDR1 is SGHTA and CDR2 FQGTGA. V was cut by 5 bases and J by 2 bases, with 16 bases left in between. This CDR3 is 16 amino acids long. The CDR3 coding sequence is TGTGCCAGCAGCCGAGGCCTATTAGCTCCCTACAATGAGCAGTTCTTC. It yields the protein CASSRGLLAPYNEQFF. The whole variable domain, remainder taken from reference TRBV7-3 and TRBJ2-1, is GAGVSQTPSNKVTEKGKYVELRCDPISGHTALYWYRQSLGQGPEFLIYFQGTGAADDSGLPNDRFFAVRPEGSVSTLKIQRTERGDSAVYLCASSRGLLAPYNEQFFGPGTRLTVL.

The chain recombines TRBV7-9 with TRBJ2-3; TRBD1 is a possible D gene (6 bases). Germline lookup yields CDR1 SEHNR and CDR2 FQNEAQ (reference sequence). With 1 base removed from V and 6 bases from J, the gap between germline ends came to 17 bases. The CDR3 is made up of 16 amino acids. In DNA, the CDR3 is TGTGCCAGCAGCTTAGGCCAGGGGAACACATTCGATACGCAGTATTTT. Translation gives CASSLGQGNTFDTQYF.

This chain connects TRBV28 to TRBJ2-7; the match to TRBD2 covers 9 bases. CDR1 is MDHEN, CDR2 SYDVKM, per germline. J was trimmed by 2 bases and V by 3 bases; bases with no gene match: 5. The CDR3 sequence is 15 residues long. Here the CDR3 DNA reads TGTGCCAGCAGTTTTAGCCTAGCGGGGACCTACGAGCAGTACTTC. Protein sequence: CASSFSLAGTYEQYF.

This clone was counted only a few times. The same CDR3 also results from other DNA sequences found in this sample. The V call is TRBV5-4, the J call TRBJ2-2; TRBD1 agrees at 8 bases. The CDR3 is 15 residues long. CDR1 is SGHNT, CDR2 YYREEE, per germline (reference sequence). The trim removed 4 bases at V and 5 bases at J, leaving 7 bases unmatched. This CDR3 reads CASSLDRGGTGELFF. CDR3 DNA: TGTGCCAGCAGCCTTGACAGGGGAGGAACCGGGGAGCTGTTTTTT. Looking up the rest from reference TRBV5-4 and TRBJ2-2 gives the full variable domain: ETGVTQSPTHLIKTRGQQVTLRCSSQSGHNTVSWYQQALGQGPQFIFQYYREEENGRGNFPPRFSGLQFPNYSSELNVNALELDDSALYLCASSLDRGGTGELFFGEGSRLTVL.

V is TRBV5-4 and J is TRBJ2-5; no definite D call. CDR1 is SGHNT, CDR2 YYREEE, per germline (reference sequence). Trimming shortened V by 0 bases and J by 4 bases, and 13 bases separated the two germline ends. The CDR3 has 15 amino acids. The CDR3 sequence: CASSLERGCGETQYF. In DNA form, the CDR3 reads TGTGCCAGCAGCTTGGAGAGAGGCTGTGGAGAGACCCAGTACTTC.

The CDR3 spells CASSQDKRNLLGNEQFF. The DNA for the CDR3 is TGCGCCAGCAGCCAAGATAAGCGGAACCTCCTAGGTAATGAGCAGTTCTTC. The rearrangement joins TRBV4-3 to TRBJ2-1, with a weak D call TRBD2 (5 bases). V lost 0 bases, J lost 7 bases, and 19 bases lay in between. The CDR3 runs 17 residues. Germline CDR1 and CDR2: LGHNA and YSLEER.

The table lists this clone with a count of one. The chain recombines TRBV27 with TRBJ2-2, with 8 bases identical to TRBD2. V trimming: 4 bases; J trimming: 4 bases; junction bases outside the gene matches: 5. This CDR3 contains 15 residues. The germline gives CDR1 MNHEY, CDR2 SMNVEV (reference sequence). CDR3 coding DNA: TGTGCCAGCAGTTCCGGGGGGGCGGGCACCGGGGAGCTGTTTTTT. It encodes CASSSGGAGTGELFF.

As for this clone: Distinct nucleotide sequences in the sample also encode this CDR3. This chain's CDR3 is CASSLGQGTGELFF. CDR3 coding DNA: TGTGCCAGCAGCTTAGGCCAGGGTACCGGGGAGCTGTTTTTT. This sequence joins TRBV7-3 and TRBJ2-2; possibly TRBD1 for D (5 bases). This CDR3 region has 14 residues. Germline values: CDR1 SGHTA, CDR2 FQGTGA. V lost 2 bases to trimming and J lost 5 bases, with 9 bases between them.

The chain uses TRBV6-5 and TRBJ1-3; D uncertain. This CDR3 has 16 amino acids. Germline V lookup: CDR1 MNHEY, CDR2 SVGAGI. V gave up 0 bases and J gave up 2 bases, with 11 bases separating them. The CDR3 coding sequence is TGTGCCAGCAGTTACTCGAACTCTCGAACTGGAAACACCATATATTTT. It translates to CASSYSNSRTGNTIYF.

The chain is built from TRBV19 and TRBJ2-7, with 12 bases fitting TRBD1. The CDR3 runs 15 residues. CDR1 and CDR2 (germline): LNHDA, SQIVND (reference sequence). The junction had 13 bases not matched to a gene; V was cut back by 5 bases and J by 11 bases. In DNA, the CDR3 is TGTGCCAGTAGTTCAATAACCGGGACAGGGGGCGCGGAGTACTTC. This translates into CASSSITGTGGAEYF.